Below, 14 T cell receptor beta chains from the same sample are listed, as sequenced in a study of T-cell memory formation after mild COVID-19. TCRdb fed the 5' RACE reads into MiXCR, producing one record per CDR3 protein. The profile covers about 400,000 distinct CDR3 sequences, with 24% appearing a single time and roughly 9.7% taken by the ten largest. Sequencing was performed on PBMCs or a T cell subset sorted from them (not recorded which). These TCRs come from an adult woman who had mild COVID-19 (a few samples of this study predate the infection). Cell type and time point are not known.

V gene TRBV14 combines with J gene TRBJ1-1; TRBD1 matches at 7 bases. Germline lookup yields CDR1 SGHDN and CDR2 FVKESK. The J segment lost 3 bases and the V segment lost 0 bases, leaving 7 bases of the junction unmatched. The CDR3 totals 16 residues. In DNA form, the CDR3 reads TGTGCCAGCAGCCAAGAGGGTGCAGGGGGGTACACTGAAGCTTTCTTT. It translates to CASSQEGAGGYTEAFF.

V usage is TRBV24-1 and J usage is TRBJ2-5; the match to TRBD1 covers 9 bases. Germline trimming cut 7 bases from V and 5 bases from J; bases unmatched to any gene: 4. Germline CDR1 KGHDR, CDR2 SFDVKD. There are 13 residues in the CDR3. DNA for the CDR3: TGTGCCACCAGAGGACAGGGGTTTGAGACCCAGTACTTC. This encodes CATRGQGFETQYF.

The chain carries TRBV7-2 and TRBJ1-6, with D hard to call. CDR1 and CDR2 from the germline V gene are SGHTA and FQGNSA. V was shortened by 3 bases and J by 7 bases, with 10 bases between the two germline ends. The CDR3 has 14 residues. In DNA form, the CDR3 reads TGTGCCAGCAGCTTCATAACGGCGAATTCACCCCTCCACTTT. It translates to CASSFITANSPLHF. Together with reference TRBV7-2 and TRBJ1-6, the CDR3 gives the full variable domain: GAGVSQSPSNKVTEKGKDVELRCDPISGHTALYWYRQSLGQGLEFLIYFQGNSAPDKSGLPSDRFSAERTGGSVSTLTIQRTQQEDSAVYLCASSFITANSPLHFGNGTRLTVT.

DNA for the CDR3: TGTGCCAGCAGCTTACCTGACTACGAGCAGTACTTC. Its translation is CASSLPDYEQYF. V gene TRBV7-9 combines with J gene TRBJ2-7; D remains ambiguous. CDR1 and CDR2 (germline): SEHNR, FQNEAQ (reference sequence). The length of the CDR3 is 12 residues. Trimming removed 2 bases at V and 3 bases at J, with 5 bases between.

This clonotype has a handful of counts. The chain is built from TRBV3-1 and TRBJ2-3; TRBD1 matches 8 bases. The length of the CDR3 is 19 residues. Germline lookup yields CDR1 LGHDT and CDR2 YNNKEL (reference sequence). The V segment lost 0 bases and the J segment 2 bases; nucleotides outside the gene matches: 13. The CDR3 here is CASSQETFYSDRVTDTQYF. For the CDR3, the DNA is TGTGCCAGCAGCCAAGAGACTTTCTATTCGGACAGGGTCACAGATACGCAGTATTTT.

In its sample, this clonotype was seen many times. The chain uses TRBV7-2 and TRBJ1-1; 11 nucleotides line up with TRBD1. The CDR3 runs 17 residues. CDR1 and CDR2 (germline): SGHTA, FQGNSA. The ends lost 3 bases at V and 1 base at J; junction bases unmatched: 7. CDR3 DNA sequence: TGTGCCAGCAGCTTGAGGACAGGGGGCGGAAGGAACACTGAAGCTTTCTTT. Translation gives CASSLRTGGGRNTEAFF. Full variable domain (missing parts from reference TRBV7-2 and TRBJ1-1): GAGVSQSPSNKVTEKGKDVELRCDPISGHTALYWYRQSLGQGLEFLIYFQGNSAPDKSGLPSDRFSAERTGGSVSTLTIQRTQQEDSAVYLCASSLRTGGGRNTEAFFGQGTRLTVV.

This chain links TRBV6-2 or TRBV6-3 with TRBJ2-1; 8 nucleotides agree with TRBD1. Germline values: CDR1 MNHEY, CDR2 SVGEGT. The CDR3 loop spans 18 amino acids. Trimming removed 2 bases from V and 0 bases from J; junction bases left unmatched: 9. CDR3 sequence reads: CASSYETGAPSSYNEQFF. In nucleotides, the CDR3 is TGTGCCAGCAGTTACGAGACAGGGGCCCCGAGCTCCTACAATGAGCAGTTCTTC.

The chain has TRBV30 and TRBJ2-1; 9 bases are shared with TRBD2. After removal of 4 bases from V and 6 bases from J, the junction contained 4 bases not matched to a gene. The CDR3 is 13 residues long. CDR1 GTSNPN and CDR2 SVGIG come from the germline V gene (reference sequence). In DNA, the CDR3 is TGTGCCTGGACCAAGGGACTAGCCAATGAGCAGTTCTTC. It codes for CAWTKGLANEQFF. The complete variable domain, with remaining parts taken from reference TRBV30 and TRBJ2-1, reads SQTIHQWPATLVQPVGSPLSLECTVEGTSNPNLYWYRQAAGRGLQLLFYSVGIGQISSEVPQNLSASRPQDRQFILSSKKLLLSDSGFYLCAWTKGLANEQFFGPGTRLTVL.

This clonotype was detected a few times. V gene TRBV20-1 combines with J gene TRBJ2-2; 7 bases map to TRBD2. The CDR3 contains 16 residues. Germline trimming cut 0 bases from V and 4 bases from J; bases unmatched to any gene: 8. Germline V gene data show CDR1 as DFQATT and CDR2 as SNEGSKA (reference sequence). The CDR3 region has the DNA TGCAGTGCTAGAGAGGGTGCGGGAGCGGGCACCGGGGAGCTGTTTTTT. Translated: CSAREGAGAGTGELFF.

This clonotype showed up just a few times. This sequence joins TRBV4-1 and TRBJ1-1; a weak D match, TRBD1 (5 bases). V lost 2 bases and J 4 bases, leaving 23 bases between the germline ends. CDR1 is MGHRA, CDR2 YSYEKL, per germline. The length of the CDR3 is 18 residues. CDR3 protein: CASSQTTGPLLSVTEAFF. The CDR3 DNA sequence: TGCGCCAGCAGCCAAACGACGGGACCGCTGCTGTCAGTCACTGAAGCTTTCTTT.

This clonotype was detected only a few times. The chain combines TRBV14 with TRBJ2-1; D might be TRBD2 (7 bases). The CDR3 consists of 18 residues. V gave up 0 bases and J gave up 4 bases, with 19 bases separating them. From germline, CDR1 is SGHDN and CDR2 FVKESK. The CDR3 is CASSQDRGAGVKYNEQFF. The CDR3 DNA reads TGTGCCAGCAGCCAAGACCGGGGGGCGGGAGTCAAGTACAATGAGCAGTTCTTC.

Only a few counts were recorded for this clonotype. CDR3 amino acids: CASSLIVGRDYGYTF. CDR3 nucleotide sequence: TGCGCCAGCAGCTTGATCGTCGGCAGAGATTATGGCTACACCTTC. The J gene is TRBJ1-2, the V gene TRBV5-1; D not certain. This CDR3 comprises 15 residues. In germline, CDR1 is SGHRS, CDR2 YFSETQ. V lost 1 base and J lost 5, with 15 bases in between.

This chain connects TRBV5-1 to TRBJ1-1; TRBD1 aligns across 7 bases. CDR1 is SGHRS, CDR2 YFSETQ, per germline. Losses at the gene ends were 4 bases for V and 4 bases for J; bases not matched to a gene: 10. The CDR3 is made up of 15 amino acids. This CDR3 is CASSGGTVGSTEAFF. The CDR3 nucleotides read TGCGCCAGCAGCGGAGGGACAGTGGGGAGCACTGAAGCTTTCTTT.

The chain joins TRBV20-1 to TRBJ1-2; D gene uncertain. In germline, CDR1 is DFQATT, CDR2 SNEGSKA (reference sequence). CDR3 size: 13 residues. Trimming took off 7 bases at V and 8 bases at J, with 20 bases between the two ends. This CDR3 is CSGSSVPAGGYTF. DNA of the CDR3: TGCAGTGGGTCCTCGGTCCCCGCGGGGGGCTACACCTTC.